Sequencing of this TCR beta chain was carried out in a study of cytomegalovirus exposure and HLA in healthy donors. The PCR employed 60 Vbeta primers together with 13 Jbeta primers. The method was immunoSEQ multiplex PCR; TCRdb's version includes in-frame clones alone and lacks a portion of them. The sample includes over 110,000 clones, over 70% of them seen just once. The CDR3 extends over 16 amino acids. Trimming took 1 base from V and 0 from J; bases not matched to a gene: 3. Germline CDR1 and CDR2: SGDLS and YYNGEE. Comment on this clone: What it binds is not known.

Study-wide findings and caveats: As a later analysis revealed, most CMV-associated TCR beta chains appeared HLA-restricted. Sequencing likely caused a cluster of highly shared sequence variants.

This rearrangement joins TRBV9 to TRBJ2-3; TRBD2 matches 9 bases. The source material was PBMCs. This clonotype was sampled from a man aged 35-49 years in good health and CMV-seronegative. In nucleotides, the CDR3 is TGTGCCAGCAGCGTAACAGCGGGGGGTAGCACAGATACGCAGTATTTT. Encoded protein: CASSVTAGGSTDTQYF.